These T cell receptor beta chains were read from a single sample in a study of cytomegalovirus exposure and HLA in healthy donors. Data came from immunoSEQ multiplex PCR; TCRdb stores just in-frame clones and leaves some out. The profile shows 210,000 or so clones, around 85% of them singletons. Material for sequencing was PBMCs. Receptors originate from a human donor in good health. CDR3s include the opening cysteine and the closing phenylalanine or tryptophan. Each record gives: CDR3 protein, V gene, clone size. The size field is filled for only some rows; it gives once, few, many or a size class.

CASSARGRLYEQYF	TRBV6-1	NA
CASNPRGGGTDTQYF	TRBV10-2	NA
CASSLGQGADEAFF	TRBV11-1	NA
CSVRAGLDYGYTF	TRBV29-1	NA
CASSTGFGEAFF	TRBV28	NA
CASSLGGTGGNYGYTF	TRBV7-3	NA
CASSQGSSSYGYTF	TRBV4-3	NA
CASSLVGVNTEAFF	TRBV5-1	once
CASSIGASGYEQYF	TRBV19	NA
CSVQGTETQYF	TRBV29-1	NA
CASSEAGRGIDF	TRBV6-1	NA
CASSFDTTSGRLYNEQFF	TRBV7-2	NA
CSVETGNSGNTIYF	TRBV29-1	once
CASSGSGRGNEQFF	TRBV9	NA
CAIDRWAYTDTQYF	TRBV6-1	NA
CASSPYDKTGELFF	TRBV7-6	NA
CASSLVALRGLETQYF	TRBV5-6	NA
CASSQGATGILETQYF	TRBV6-1	once
CAISQNTEAFF	TRBV10-3	few
CASSENEVDTQYF	TRBV2	NA
CASSAGLAGGLTDTQYF	TRBV11-1	once
CASSGTQYNNEQFF	TRBV2	NA
CASRPTGGTSGKTGELFF	TRBV11-2	NA
CASSLGLAGPYPSYNEQFF	TRBV7-6	NA
CASASGRDYEQYF	TRBV7-6	NA
CASSQDSQGETQYF	TRBV14	NA
CASSQDSSYGYTF	TRBV28	NA
CASSATAYSNQPQHF	TRBV19	NA
CASSLRDRSSTDTQYF	TRBV9	NA
CAWREFTSAVEEQFF	TRBV30	NA
CATSRDGGGRGLNEKLFF	TRBV15	NA
CASSTGTGPNEKLFF	TRBV19	NA
CASSLYSGDQETQYF	TRBV7-2	NA
CASSLALGRGNEQFF	TRBV7-6	NA
CASSLDEVEAFF	TRBV7-9	once
CASVPVRMNTGELFF	TRBV2	NA
CATNSWAGFSEAFF	TRBV6-6	NA
CASSGAGNTEAFF	TRBV9	NA
CASSLLATVRNTEAFF	TRBV5-5	NA
CAIKPGQGGHEQYF	TRBV10-3	NA
CASSYSWTGFSDTQYF	TRBV6-5	NA
CASSDLAGGPEQYF	TRBV5-1	NA
CASSFGEDTQYF	TRBV5-1	NA
CASSYGTGVNTEAFF	TRBV19	NA
CASSRARLAGGGNEQFF	TRBV7-3	NA
CASSLGQLNEQFF	TRBV28	few
CASKQGSNTEAFF	TRBV19	NA
CSVEGELAGGPYEQYF	TRBV29-1	NA